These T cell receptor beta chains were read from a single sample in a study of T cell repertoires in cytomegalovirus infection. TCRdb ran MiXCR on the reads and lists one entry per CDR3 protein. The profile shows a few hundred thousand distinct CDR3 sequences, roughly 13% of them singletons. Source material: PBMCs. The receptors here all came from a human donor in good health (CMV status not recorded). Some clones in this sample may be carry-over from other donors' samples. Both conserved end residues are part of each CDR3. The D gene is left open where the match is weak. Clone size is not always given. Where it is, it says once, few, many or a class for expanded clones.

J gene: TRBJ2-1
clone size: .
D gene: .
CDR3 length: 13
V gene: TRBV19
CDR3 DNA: TGTGCCAGTAGTAGATTAGCGCACAATGAGCAGTTCTTC
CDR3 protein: CASSRLAHNEQFF

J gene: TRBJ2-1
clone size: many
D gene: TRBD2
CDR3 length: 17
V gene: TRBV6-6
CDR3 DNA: TGTGCCAGCAGGGGACTAGCGGGGGGCCGGTCCTACAATGAGCAGTTCTTC
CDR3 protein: CASRGLAGGRSYNEQFF

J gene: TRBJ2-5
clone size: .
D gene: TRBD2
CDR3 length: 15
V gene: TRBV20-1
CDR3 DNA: TGCAGTGCTAGACGGACTAGCGGGGATTTAGAGACCCAGTACTTC
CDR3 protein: CSARRTSGDLETQYF

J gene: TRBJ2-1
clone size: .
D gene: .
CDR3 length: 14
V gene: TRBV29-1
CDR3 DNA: TGCAGCGTCAACCTACAGATCGGATACAATGAGCAGTTCTTC
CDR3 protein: CSVNLQIGYNEQFF

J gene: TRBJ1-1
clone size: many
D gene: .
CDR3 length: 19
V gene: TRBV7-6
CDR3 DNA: TGTGCCAGCAGCTTAGCTCCGGACAACGGGGGCGGCTGGAACACTGAAGCTTTCTTT
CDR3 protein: CASSLAPDNGGGWNTEAFF

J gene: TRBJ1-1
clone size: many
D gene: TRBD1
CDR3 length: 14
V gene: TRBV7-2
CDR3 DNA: TGTGCCAGCAGTCCCGGGACAGGGAGCACTGAAGCTTTCTTT
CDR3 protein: CASSPGTGSTEAFF

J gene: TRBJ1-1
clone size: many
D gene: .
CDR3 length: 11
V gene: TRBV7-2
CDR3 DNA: TGTGCCAGCAGCTTATCCAGGGAAGCTTTCTTT
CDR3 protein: CASSLSREAFF

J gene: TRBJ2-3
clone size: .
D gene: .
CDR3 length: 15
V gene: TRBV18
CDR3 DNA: TGTGCCAGCTCACCACTGGGATTCCTCACAGATACGCAGTATTTT
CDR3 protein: CASSPLGFLTDTQYF

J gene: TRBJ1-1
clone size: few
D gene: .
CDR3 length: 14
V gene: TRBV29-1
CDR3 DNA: TGCAGCGTTGGAGAGGGGCCGGTGAACACTGAAGCTTTCTTT
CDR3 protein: CSVGEGPVNTEAFF

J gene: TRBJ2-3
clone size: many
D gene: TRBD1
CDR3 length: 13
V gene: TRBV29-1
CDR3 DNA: TGCAGCCAAGCAGGGGGCAGCGCAGATACGCAGTATTTT
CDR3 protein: CSQAGGSADTQYF

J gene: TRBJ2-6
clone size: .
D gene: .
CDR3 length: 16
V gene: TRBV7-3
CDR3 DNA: TGTGCCAGCGCCGTCGCCGGACTCTCTGGGGCCAACGTCCTGACTTTC
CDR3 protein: CASAVAGLSGANVLTF

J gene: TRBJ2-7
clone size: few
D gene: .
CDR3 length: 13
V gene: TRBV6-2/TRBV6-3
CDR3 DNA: TGTGCCAGCAGTTACTCCGGGACATCCGAGCAGTACTTC
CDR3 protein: CASSYSGTSEQYF

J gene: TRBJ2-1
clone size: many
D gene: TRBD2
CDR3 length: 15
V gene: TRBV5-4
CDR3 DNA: TGTGCCAGCAGCTTGGCTAGCGGAGCGCACAATGAGCAGTTCTTC
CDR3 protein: CASSLASGAHNEQFF

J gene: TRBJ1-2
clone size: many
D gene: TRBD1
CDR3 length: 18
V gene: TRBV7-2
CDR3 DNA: TGTGCCAGCGCGAGCCACCGGGACAGGGGGCGTTCTAACTATGGCTACACCTTC
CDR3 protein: CASASHRDRGRSNYGYTF

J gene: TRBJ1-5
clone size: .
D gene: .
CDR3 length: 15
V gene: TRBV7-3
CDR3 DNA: TGTGCCAGCAGCTCCGTGGGGGTCAGCAATCAGCCCCAGCATTTT
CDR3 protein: CASSSVGVSNQPQHF

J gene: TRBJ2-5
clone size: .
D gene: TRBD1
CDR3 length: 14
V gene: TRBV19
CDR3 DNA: TGTGCCAGTCACTCGGGACAGGGGACGGAGACCCAGTACTTC
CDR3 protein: CASHSGQGTETQYF

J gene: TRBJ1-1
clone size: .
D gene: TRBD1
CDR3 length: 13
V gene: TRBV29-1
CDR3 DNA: TGCAGCGTCTGGACAGGGGGGTACACTGAAGCTTTCTTT
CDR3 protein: CSVWTGGYTEAFF

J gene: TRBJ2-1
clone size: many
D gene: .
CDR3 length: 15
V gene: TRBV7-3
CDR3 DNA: TGTGCCAGCAGCTCCGATCCAAGTCCCTTTTTTGAGCAGTTCTTC
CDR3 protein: CASSSDPSPFFEQFF

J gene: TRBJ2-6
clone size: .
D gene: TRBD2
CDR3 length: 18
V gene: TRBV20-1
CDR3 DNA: TGCAGTGCTAGAAAGCGGGACCTCGGAGATGGAGGGGCCAACGTCCTGACTTTC
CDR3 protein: CSARKRDLGDGGANVLTF

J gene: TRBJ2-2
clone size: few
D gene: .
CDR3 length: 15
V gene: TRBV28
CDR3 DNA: TGTGCCAGCAGTTACCGGACGTTAAACACCGGGGAGCTGTTTTTT
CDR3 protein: CASSYRTLNTGELFF

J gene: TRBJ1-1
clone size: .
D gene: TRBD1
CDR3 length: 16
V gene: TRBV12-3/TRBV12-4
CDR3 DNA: TGTGCCAGCAGTACTGGGACAGGGGGCTTGAACACTGAAGCTTTCTTT
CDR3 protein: CASSTGTGGLNTEAFF

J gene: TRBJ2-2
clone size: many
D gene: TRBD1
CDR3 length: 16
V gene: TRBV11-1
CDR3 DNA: TGTGCCAGCAGCTTTGGACAGGGGCGGAACACCGGGGAGCTGTTTTTT
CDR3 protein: CASSFGQGRNTGELFF

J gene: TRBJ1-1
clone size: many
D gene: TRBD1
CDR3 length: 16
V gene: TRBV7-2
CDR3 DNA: TGTGCCAGCAGACTACTACAGGGGGCGAAGAACACTGAAGCTTTCTTT
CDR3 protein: CASRLLQGAKNTEAFF

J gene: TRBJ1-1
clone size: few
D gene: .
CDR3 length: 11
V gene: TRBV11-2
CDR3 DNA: TGTGCCAGCAGCCCGAGGGGGGAAGCTTTCTTT
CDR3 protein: CASSPRGEAFF

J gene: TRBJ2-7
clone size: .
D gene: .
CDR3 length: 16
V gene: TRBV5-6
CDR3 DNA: TGTGCCAGCAGCTTGTTTACTGGGCAGGGGACCTACGAGCAGTACTTC
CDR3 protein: CASSLFTGQGTYEQYF

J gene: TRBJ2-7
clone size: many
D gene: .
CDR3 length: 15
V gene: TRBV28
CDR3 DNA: TGTGCCAGCAGTTTGGACCCTTTTAGCTCCTACGAGCAGTACTTC
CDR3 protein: CASSLDPFSSYEQYF

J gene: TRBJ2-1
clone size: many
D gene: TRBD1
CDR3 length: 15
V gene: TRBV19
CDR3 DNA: TGTGCCAGTAGTACGAGGGGACAGGGCTACAATGAGCAGTTCTTC
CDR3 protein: CASSTRGQGYNEQFF

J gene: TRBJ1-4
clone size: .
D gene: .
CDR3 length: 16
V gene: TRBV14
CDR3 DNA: TGTGCCAGCAGCCAAACACTCGGAGGGGCGGCGAAAAAACTGTTTTTT
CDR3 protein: CASSQTLGGAAKKLFF